This T cell receptor (beta chain) is drawn from a study of CD8 T cells in Susac syndrome. Random hexamers served to reverse transcribe roughly 0.5 to 1 ug RNA. The TCR beta CDR3 was amplified by immunoSEQ multiplex PCR across 54 Vbeta, 13 Jbeta. One entry per CDR3 protein, called by TCRdb with MiXCR from the immunoSEQ multiplex PCR reads. The table lists roughly 130,000 distinct CDR3 sequences, roughly 94% of them singletons, with approximately 0.12% in the top ten. TEMRA cells were FACS-enriched, while CD8+ and CD4+ T cells were negatively isolated. CDR1 LNHDA and CDR2 SQIVND come from the germline V gene (reference sequence). Losses at the gene ends were 6 bases for V and 1 base for J; bases not matched to a gene: 2. The CDR3 has 15 amino acids.

The chain joins TRBV19 to TRBJ2-6, with 8 bases fitting TRBD1. The sample was CD4+ T cells from PBMCs. This sequence was found in a human donor with multiple sclerosis. The CDR3 here is CASRRTGSGANVLTF. For the CDR3, the DNA is TGTGCCAGTAGAAGGACAGGGTCTGGGGCCAACGTCCTGACTTTC.